Listed below are T cell receptor beta chains from one sample, sequenced in a study of early T cells in non-severe SARS-CoV-2 infection. TCRdb used MiXCR to reprocess the 5' RACE reads, holding one entry per CDR3 protein. The sample shows tens of thousands of distinct CDR3 sequences, approximately 5.9% of them seen only once. Sequencing was performed on whole blood. The receptors shown here come from an adult who was a healthcare worker with PCR-confirmed SARS-CoV-2 infection or an uninfected control (not recorded which). The CDR3 runs from the conserved cysteine through the conserved F or W. Fields, in order: clone size, V gene, J gene, CDR3 protein. Clone size, where shown, is once, few, many, or a class for clones that have expanded.

clone_size: many
v_call: TRBV5-1
j_call: TRBJ1-1
cdr3_aa: CASRQSSTEAFF

clone_size: -
v_call: TRBV12-3/TRBV12-4
j_call: TRBJ2-1
cdr3_aa: CASTQTAYNEQFF

clone_size: many
v_call: TRBV19
j_call: TRBJ2-1
cdr3_aa: CASSQRTGEIYEQFF

clone_size: many
v_call: TRBV29-1
j_call: TRBJ1-5
cdr3_aa: CSVAYSLNQPQHF

clone_size: many
v_call: TRBV30
j_call: TRBJ2-7
cdr3_aa: CAWDDSAYEQYF

clone_size: many
v_call: TRBV5-1
j_call: TRBJ2-7
cdr3_aa: CASSFQDNSYEQYF

clone_size: many
v_call: TRBV11-1
j_call: TRBJ2-1
cdr3_aa: CASSLYDRGNSYNEQFF

clone_size: many
v_call: TRBV11-2
j_call: TRBJ1-1
cdr3_aa: CASSLAARGTEAFF

clone_size: many
v_call: TRBV9
j_call: TRBJ2-1
cdr3_aa: CASSAGTGGGTLDNEQFF

clone_size: many
v_call: TRBV24-1
j_call: TRBJ2-2
cdr3_aa: CATSGRLAGGPVDTGELFF

clone_size: many
v_call: TRBV4-1
j_call: TRBJ1-2
cdr3_aa: CASSPHRTDTNYGYTF

clone_size: many
v_call: TRBV5-1
j_call: TRBJ2-6
cdr3_aa: CASRLAGFAGANVLTF

clone_size: -
v_call: TRBV3-1
j_call: TRBJ2-7
cdr3_aa: CASSQVRTSGYEQYF

clone_size: few
v_call: TRBV29-1
j_call: TRBJ2-7
cdr3_aa: CSVGWGNEQYF

clone_size: many
v_call: TRBV6-1
j_call: TRBJ2-3
cdr3_aa: CASSVSIADTQYF

clone_size: many
v_call: TRBV24-1
j_call: TRBJ2-7
cdr3_aa: CATSGDRAPGRQYF

clone_size: many
v_call: TRBV4-1
j_call: TRBJ2-3
cdr3_aa: CASSQEGGGFSSTDTQYF

clone_size: many
v_call: TRBV29-1
j_call: TRBJ2-1
cdr3_aa: CSVRYRDPYNEQFF

clone_size: -
v_call: TRBV20-1
j_call: TRBJ1-3
cdr3_aa: CSAARGGGNTIYF

clone_size: many
v_call: TRBV4-2
j_call: TRBJ2-2
cdr3_aa: CASSQVKLAGVGPGELFF

clone_size: many
v_call: TRBV29-1
j_call: TRBJ1-4
cdr3_aa: CSAVVTTNEKLFF

clone_size: many
v_call: TRBV5-5
j_call: TRBJ2-6
cdr3_aa: CASSPNPPRSGANVLTF

clone_size: many
v_call: TRBV27
j_call: TRBJ1-3
cdr3_aa: CASSPYRDRGRASGNTIYF

clone_size: many
v_call: TRBV20-1
j_call: TRBJ2-7
cdr3_aa: CSARDARSSYEQYF

clone_size: -
v_call: TRBV20-1
j_call: TRBJ2-7
cdr3_aa: CSARDTGTGYEQYF

clone_size: -
v_call: TRBV6-4
j_call: TRBJ2-4
cdr3_aa: CASSEQHQENIQYF

clone_size: -
v_call: TRBV29-1
j_call: TRBJ1-4
cdr3_aa: CSAGGGPSIEKLFF

clone_size: many
v_call: TRBV27
j_call: TRBJ2-7
cdr3_aa: CASSRDRSEQYF

clone_size: many
v_call: TRBV6-5
j_call: TRBJ1-5
cdr3_aa: CASSYSAGPQPQHF

clone_size: many
v_call: TRBV10-3
j_call: TRBJ2-6
cdr3_aa: CAISETGASGANVLTF

clone_size: many
v_call: TRBV30
j_call: TRBJ1-4
cdr3_aa: CAWSGGLGEKLFF

clone_size: many
v_call: TRBV7-9
j_call: TRBJ1-1
cdr3_aa: CASSLAGLRDGMNTEAFF

clone_size: -
v_call: TRBV5-1
j_call: TRBJ1-1
cdr3_aa: CASSKYSGGSEAFF

clone_size: few
v_call: TRBV2
j_call: TRBJ2-1
cdr3_aa: CASSESGPYNEQFF

clone_size: many
v_call: TRBV12-3/TRBV12-4
j_call: TRBJ2-1
cdr3_aa: CASTRPGGSYNEQFF

clone_size: many
v_call: TRBV5-6
j_call: TRBJ2-6
cdr3_aa: CASSPDRANVLTF

clone_size: many
v_call: TRBV6-2/TRBV6-3
j_call: TRBJ2-7
cdr3_aa: CASSWTQGYEQYF

clone_size: many
v_call: TRBV5-1
j_call: TRBJ1-1
cdr3_aa: CARPLGGNTEAFF

clone_size: many
v_call: TRBV7-6
j_call: TRBJ2-1
cdr3_aa: CASSPQTSYNEQFF

clone_size: many
v_call: TRBV20-1
j_call: TRBJ1-5
cdr3_aa: CSATQSNNQPQHF

clone_size: -
v_call: TRBV18
j_call: TRBJ2-5
cdr3_aa: CASSPGGEIAETQYF

clone_size: many
v_call: TRBV11-2
j_call: TRBJ1-4
cdr3_aa: CASSSGTVNEKLFF

clone_size: many
v_call: TRBV7-9
j_call: TRBJ1-4
cdr3_aa: CASRSGAGQRNEKLFF

clone_size: once
v_call: TRBV5-4
j_call: TRBJ2-7
cdr3_aa: CASSYRDAGSYEQYF

clone_size: many
v_call: TRBV6-1
j_call: TRBJ2-3
cdr3_aa: CASSGAQGATQYF

clone_size: many
v_call: TRBV3-1
j_call: TRBJ1-6
cdr3_aa: CASSQLQGAGSPLHF

clone_size: many
v_call: TRBV9
j_call: TRBJ1-1
cdr3_aa: CARVWTEAFF

clone_size: many
v_call: TRBV12-5
j_call: TRBJ1-1
cdr3_aa: CASGLPQGAKPFF

clone_size: many
v_call: TRBV10-3
j_call: TRBJ2-1
cdr3_aa: CAIRSRGLADEQFF

clone_size: few
v_call: TRBV27
j_call: TRBJ2-3
cdr3_aa: CASSLSGHPRGDTQYF

clone_size: many
v_call: TRBV3-1
j_call: TRBJ2-1
cdr3_aa: CASSQGGDAEQFF

clone_size: many
v_call: TRBV27
j_call: TRBJ1-1
cdr3_aa: CASSFTANTEAFF

clone_size: many
v_call: TRBV28
j_call: TRBJ1-3
cdr3_aa: CASSFRGSGNTIYF

clone_size: many
v_call: TRBV4-1
j_call: TRBJ2-5
cdr3_aa: CASSQDGKGEETQYF

clone_size: many
v_call: TRBV28
j_call: TRBJ2-7
cdr3_aa: CASSLSGAYEQYF